The 14 T cell receptor beta chains presented below share a single source sample, sequenced in a study of T cells in Graves' hyperthyroidism and ophthalmopathy. TCR beta CDR3 regions were amplified from RNA transcripts. TCR CDR3 underwent first-round RT-PCR with the HTBI primer set. TCRdb reanalysed the multiplex PCR reads using MiXCR and keeps one entry per CDR3 protein. Among about 590,000 distinct CDR3 sequences listed, less than 20% were seen once. The specimen was blood. The receptors come from a woman between 25 and 40 years old with Graves' hyperthyroidism.

This clonotype was seen repeatedly, ten times or more. The J gene is TRBJ2-1, the V gene TRBV6-2 or TRBV6-3, with D perhaps matching TRBD1 (5 bases). The CDR3 loop spans 13 amino acids. From germline, CDR1 is MNHEY and CDR2 SVGEGT. Trimming cost V 6 bases and J 3 bases, with 9 bases left between them. The CDR3: CASSREVYNEQFF. CDR3 sequence (DNA): TGTGCCAGCAGCAGGGAAGTCTACAATGAGCAGTTCTTC.

This clonotype came up many times. The chain has TRBV20-1 and TRBJ2-1; weak D call: TRBD2 (6 bases). Trimming stripped 6 bases from V and 5 bases from J, with 14 bases between. The CDR3 is 13 amino acids. Germline values: CDR1 DFQATT, CDR2 SNEGSKA (reference sequence). CDR3 sequence reads: CSAYRDSNNEQFF. The DNA for the CDR3 is TGCAGTGCCTACCGGGACTCAAACAATGAGCAGTTCTTC.

The table lists this clonotype with many counts. The V call is TRBV7-2, the J call TRBJ1-5, with a weak D call TRBD1 (5 bases). The germline V gene has CDR1 SGHTA and CDR2 FQGNSA. The V and J ends lost 7 bases and 6 bases respectively, with 16 bases between them. The CDR3 runs 14 residues. The CDR3 DNA reads TGTGCCAGCACCCCGAGACCGGGGGGTCAGCCCCAGCATTTT. It yields the protein CASTPRPGGQPQHF.

This clonotype showed up many times. This rearrangement joins TRBV6-1 to TRBJ1-5; D remains ambiguous. V was trimmed by 1 base and J by 0 bases, leaving 13 bases between them. Per the germline V gene, CDR1 is MNHNS and CDR2 is SASEGT. This CDR3 contains 17 residues. CDR3 coding DNA: TGTGCCAGCAGTGAAGTGTCAACGGTGTATAGCAATCAGCCCCAGCATTTT. Translation: CASSEVSTVYSNQPQHF.

This clonotype was recorded at least ten times. J is TRBJ2-7 and V is TRBV28; D might be TRBD1 (5 bases). There are 14 residues in the CDR3. From germline, CDR1 is MDHEN and CDR2 SYDVKM. Deletions cut 7 bases from V and 3 bases from J, with 16 bases between. In nucleotides, the CDR3 is TGTGCCAGCACCCTCCCCCAGCAGGGCTACGAGCAGTACTTC. Its translation: CASTLPQQGYEQYF.

This clonotype showed up many times. The chain recombines TRBV7-3 with TRBJ1-1; no reliable D call. Between the trimmed V and J ends, which lost 6 bases and 0 bases, there was a span of 8 bases. CDR1 and CDR2 (germline): SGHTA, FQGTGA. The CDR3 sequence is 13 residues long. In DNA, the CDR3 is TGTGCCAGCAGGAAAAGCTTGAACACTGAAGCTTTCTTT. Translated: CASRKSLNTEAFF.

The chain recombines TRBV27 with TRBJ1-2; D ambiguous. Germline V gene lookup returns CDR1 MNHEY and CDR2 SMNVEV (reference sequence). V was pared by 0 bases and J by 5 bases, with 13 bases between. CDR3 length equals 15 residues. The CDR3, as DNA: TGTGCCAGCAGTTTATCTTATTCGGAGCCATATGGCTACACCTTC. It encodes CASSLSYSEPYGYTF.

Concerning this clonotype: The junction does not match germline at one end; this may be a read error. The V call is TRBV6-1, the J call TRBJ2-2; 9 nucleotides line up with TRBD1. Germline V gene data show CDR1 as MNHNS and CDR2 as SASEGT. The CDR3 sequence is 15 residues long. The CDR3 region has the DNA TGTGCCATCAGTGAGTCGACAGGGGGGGCCGGGGAGCTGTTTTTT. It yields the protein CAISESTGGAGELFF.

The chain links TRBV5-1 to TRBJ1-2; no definite D call. The CDR3 loop spans 12 amino acids. CDR1 is SGHRS and CDR2 is YFSETQ in the germline V gene. Trimming pared 5 bases from V and 6 bases from J, leaving 11 bases between. In nucleotides, the CDR3 is TGCGCCAGCAGAGACCGTTGGGATGGCTACACCTTC. As protein: CASRDRWDGYTF.

This clonotype was observed a handful of times. The chain employs TRBV20-1 and TRBJ1-5; tentatively, D is TRBD1 (6 bases). The V gene's germline CDR1 is DFQATT and CDR2 SNEGSKA (reference sequence). The V gene lost 3 bases and the J gene lost 5 bases, with 11 bases spanning the gap. The CDR3 length is 13 residues. CDR3: CSASIQGDQPQHF. The CDR3 nucleotides are TGCAGTGCTAGTATACAGGGTGATCAGCCCCAGCATTTT.

The chain carries TRBV19 and TRBJ2-7, with D possibly TRBD2 on 6 matching bases. Deletions cut 1 base from V and 2 bases from J, with 12 bases between. Germline V gene sequence: CDR1 LNHDA, CDR2 SQIVND (reference sequence). CDR3 size: 15 residues. The CDR3 nucleotides are TGTGCCAGTAGTATAGTCGGGAGTGGGGCCTACGAGCAGTACTTC. Encoded protein: CASSIVGSGAYEQYF.

This chain connects TRBV6-5 to TRBJ1-2; D gene unclear. This CDR3 comprises 15 residues. V was trimmed by 2 bases and J by 6 bases, leaving 16 bases between them. Germline lookup yields CDR1 MNHEY and CDR2 SVGAGI. CDR3: CASSYEAVPAHGYTF. Here the CDR3 DNA reads TGTGCCAGCAGTTACGAGGCAGTTCCAGCTCATGGCTACACCTTC.

This clonotype was detected many times. This chain uses TRBV2 with TRBJ2-7; D could derive from TRBD1 or TRBD2 (6 bases each). Deletions cut 4 bases from V and 3 bases from J, with 22 bases between. Germline loops: CDR1 SNHLY, CDR2 FYNNEI. The CDR3 loop spans 17 amino acids. The CDR3: CASSVGGLRSWNYEQYF. The DNA for the CDR3 is TGTGCCAGCAGTGTAGGGGGGCTGCGGAGCTGGAACTACGAGCAGTACTTC.

This clonotype was detected many times. V usage is TRBV20-1 and J usage is TRBJ1-1, with D possibly matching TRBD1 (5 bases). V lost 3 bases, J lost 2 bases, and 10 bases lay in between. The germline gives CDR1 DFQATT, CDR2 SNEGSKA (reference sequence). The CDR3 length is 13 residues. CDR3 bases: TGCAGTGCTAGTGGGGGATCCAACACTGAAGCTTTCTTT. Amino acids: CSASGGSNTEAFF.